This TCR beta chain is from a study of cytomegalovirus exposure and HLA in healthy donors. Across the study: Earlier, 95 million to 140 million unique TCR beta sequences were recovered from roughly 200 million T cells by an analysis. Drawn from HLA-typed donors, 80 million to 95 million unique TCRs were held in an early data release. General study results and limits: Across all donors, roughly uniform sequencing depth was an assumption of the presence/absence analyses.

Details on this clone: No antigen is known for it.

Vbeta (60) and Jbeta (13) primers were used in the PCR. Assay: immunoSEQ multiplex PCR; the TCRdb copy retains only in-frame clones and omits some. This sample has approximately 150,000 clones, with 78% found just once. CDR3 size: 16 residues. From germline, CDR1 is SGHNT and CDR2 YYREEE (reference sequence). Trimming cost V 4 bases and J 6 bases; bases outside gene matches: 12. The gene calls are TRBV5-4 and TRBJ2-3, with 9 bases identical to TRBD1. Input material: PBMCs. This clonotype was obtained from a female donor in good health and CMV-seronegative. The CDR3 region has the DNA TGTGCCAGCAGCGTAACAGGGGGCTCAATTGTGGATACGCAGTATTTT. Protein: CASSVTGGSIVDTQYF.